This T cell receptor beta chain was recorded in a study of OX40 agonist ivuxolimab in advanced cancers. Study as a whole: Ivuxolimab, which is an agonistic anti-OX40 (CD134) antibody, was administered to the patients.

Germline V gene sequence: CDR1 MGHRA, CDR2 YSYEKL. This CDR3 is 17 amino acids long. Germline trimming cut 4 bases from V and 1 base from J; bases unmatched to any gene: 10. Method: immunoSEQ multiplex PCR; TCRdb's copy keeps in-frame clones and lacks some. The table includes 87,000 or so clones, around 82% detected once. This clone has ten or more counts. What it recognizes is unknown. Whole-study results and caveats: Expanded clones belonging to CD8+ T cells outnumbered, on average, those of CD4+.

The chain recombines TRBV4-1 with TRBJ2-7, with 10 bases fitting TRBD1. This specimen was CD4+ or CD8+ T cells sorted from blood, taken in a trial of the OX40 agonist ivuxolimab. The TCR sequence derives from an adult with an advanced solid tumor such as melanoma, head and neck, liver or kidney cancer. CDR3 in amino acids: CASSPQTGGLGSYEQYF. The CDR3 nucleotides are TGCGCCAGCAGCCCCCAGACAGGGGGCTTGGGTTCCTACGAGCAGTACTTC.